What follows are 24 T cell receptor beta chains derived from one specimen sequenced in a study of cytomegalovirus exposure and HLA in healthy donors. 60 Vbeta and 13 Jbeta primers were used in PCR. Profiled with immunoSEQ multiplex PCR; TCRdb holds only in-frame clones, not every one. The data contain 110,000 to 150,000 clones, over 65% of them singletons. The sequenced material came from PBMCs. The receptors here all came from a female donor in good health and CMV-seronegative.

The chain employs TRBV19 and TRBJ2-1, with TRBD2 as a possible D gene (6 bases). Trimming left V 0 bases short and J 2 bases short, with 8 bases between. The CDR3 consists of 15 residues. CDR1 and CDR2 (germline): LNHDA, SQIVND (reference sequence). CDR3 in amino acids: CASSIEGGAYNEQFF. The CDR3 coding sequence is TGTGCCAGTAGTATAGAGGGAGGCGCCTACAATGAGCAGTTCTTC.

This clone was picked up a small number of times. The rearrangement joins TRBV10-2 to TRBJ2-5; the D is unclear. The DNA end favors TRBJ2-7, so the J call may be wrong. Germline CDR1 WSHSY, CDR2 SAAADI. The CDR3 loop spans 12 amino acids. The CDR3 coding sequence is TGCGCCAGCAGGATGTCCGACTACGAGCAGTACTTC. Protein product: CASRMSDYEQYF.

This clone occurred a few times. The genes are TRBV18 and TRBJ1-1; TRBD1 matches at 11 bases. Germline CDR1 KGHSH, CDR2 LQKENI. The CDR3 covers 13 residues. V shed 1 base, J shed 9 bases, and the junction held 1 base outside the gene matches. CDR3 DNA sequence: TGTGCCAGCTCACCACGGACAGGGGGCAAAGCTTTCTTT. As protein: CASSPRTGGKAFF.

J is TRBJ2-1 and V is TRBV5-4; 9 bases fit TRBD2. Germline CDR1 and CDR2: SGHNT and YYREEE (reference sequence). After removal of 0 bases from V and 7 bases from J, the junction contained 17 bases not matched to a gene. The CDR3 consists of 19 residues. As DNA, the CDR3 is TGTGCCAGCAGCTTGGTACGGGTTGAAGCGGGAGGTAGGGGGAATGAGCAGTTCTTC. This encodes CASSLVRVEAGGRGNEQFF.

This chain connects TRBV7-3 to TRBJ2-1; 11 bases are shared with TRBD2. V shed 3 bases, J shed 8 bases, and the junction held 6 bases outside the gene matches. The CDR3 extends over 15 amino acids. Germline V CDR1 and CDR2: SGHTA, FQGTGA. In nucleotides, the CDR3 is TGTGCCAGCAGCTTGGTAGCGGGGGGGCCCCATGAGCAGTTCTTC. Its translation is CASSLVAGGPHEQFF.

This clone was picked up one time. This chain joins TRBV19 and TRBJ1-2; TRBD1 matches 8 bases. Germline V CDR1 and CDR2: LNHDA, SQIVND (reference sequence). This CDR3 spans 13 amino acids. V was pared by 6 bases and J by 7 bases, with 7 bases of the junction left unmatched. CDR3 bases: TGTGCCAGTAGCCCCCGGACAGGGTTTGGCTACACCTTC. It is translated as CASSPRTGFGYTF.

J is TRBJ1-3 and V is TRBV7-2; no firm D call. V lost 1 base, J lost 1 base, and 8 bases lay in between. Germline V gene lookup returns CDR1 SGHTA and CDR2 FQGNSA. The length of the CDR3 is 15 residues. The CDR3 DNA follows: TGTGCCAGCAGCTTAGAATCGACTTCTGGAAACACCATATATTTT. Protein sequence: CASSLESTSGNTIYF.

CDR3 protein: CASSLSGGNQPQHF. CDR3 nucleotides: TGTGCCAGCAGCTTGTCAGGGGGCAATCAGCCCCAGCATTTT. The chain employs TRBV7-2 and TRBJ1-5; D possibly corresponds to TRBD1 (6 bases). From germline, CDR1 is SGHTA and CDR2 FQGNSA. The CDR3 is made up of 14 amino acids. The V end lost 3 bases, the J end lost 2 bases, and 8 bases lay between the germline ends.

V is TRBV15 and J is TRBJ2-2, with 8 bases lining up with TRBD2. With 3 bases clipped from V and 2 bases from J, the junction kept 11 bases outside the gene matches. The CDR3 is 18 residues long. Germline CDR1 reads LNHNV; CDR2 reads YYDKDF (reference sequence). The CDR3 DNA reads TGTGCCACCAGCAGTTCTCAGCGGGAGCCGTCAAACACCGGGGAGCTGTTTTTT. Amino acids: CATSSSQREPSNTGELFF. Full variable domain (outside the CDR3, taken from reference TRBV15 and TRBJ2-2): DAMVIQNPRYQVTQFGKPVTLSCSQTLNHNVMYWYQQKSSQAPKLLFHYYDKDFNNEADTPDNFQSRRPNTSFCFLDIRSPGLGDTAMYLCATSSSQREPSNTGELFFGEGSRLTVL.

The V call is TRBV4-2, the J call TRBJ2-7; 13 positions agree with TRBD2. Germline V gene lookup returns CDR1 LGHNA and CDR2 YNFKEQ. This CDR3 spans 14 amino acids. With V trimmed by 4 bases and J by 4 bases, 1 base remained unmatched. CDR3 coding DNA: TGTGCCAGCAGCCGGACTAGCGGGAGATACGAGCAGTACTTC. It translates to CASSRTSGRYEQYF.

The chain carries TRBV21-1 and TRBJ1-1; the D call in the table, TRBD1, was not verified against the DNA. TRBV21-1 is shown as a pseudogene. The CDR3 length is 17 residues. This CDR3 is CASSKVGPGRMDTEAFF. CDR3 coding DNA: TGTGCCAGCAGCAAAGTGGGGCCGGGCCGGATGGACACTGAAGCTTTCTTT.

The DNA for the CDR3 is TGCGCCAGCAGCTTGGGAGAGGGTTACTCCTACGAGCAGTACTTC. This gives the protein CASSLGEGYSYEQYF. The chain uses TRBV5-1 and TRBJ2-7; possibly TRBD2 for D (5 bases). The CDR3 runs 15 residues. Trimming shortened V by 0 bases and J by 0 bases, and 10 bases separated the two germline ends. Germline-derived CDR1 and CDR2 are SGHRS and YFSETQ.

The rearrangement joins TRBV28 to TRBJ1-5, with TRBD1 as a possible D gene (5 bases). The germline V gene encodes CDR1 MDHEN and CDR2 SYDVKM. The CDR3 spans 15 residues. Trimming took 6 bases from V and 7 from J, leaving 19 bases between them. In nucleotides, the CDR3 is TGTGCCAGCAGCCCGAGTCGGGGGGTAGGACAGCCCCAGCATTTT. This gives the protein CASSPSRGVGQPQHF.

A few counts support this clone. V gene TRBV19 combines with J gene TRBJ2-3, with D unclear. In germline, CDR1 is LNHDA, CDR2 SQIVND (reference sequence). The CDR3 loop spans 13 amino acids. V lost 7 bases to trimming and J lost 5 bases, with 13 bases between them. The CDR3, as DNA: TGTGCCAGTACCCCCCCCGAGGAAGATACGCAGTATTTT. Protein product: CASTPPEEDTQYF.

The chain employs TRBV5-6 and TRBJ2-7; D is uncertain. The CDR3 length is 14 residues. V dropped 0 bases and J dropped 3 bases, with 10 bases sitting between them. The germline CDR1 and CDR2 sequences are SGHDT and YYEEEE. The CDR3, as DNA: TGTGCCAGCAGCTTGGTTGGCAGGTTCTACGAGCAGTACTTC. As protein: CASSLVGRFYEQYF.

The V and J genes are TRBV5-1 and TRBJ1-6, with 7 positions matching TRBD1. The CDR3 length is 16 residues. Trimming at V came to 4 bases and at J to 8 bases, leaving 12 bases not matched to a gene. Germline CDR1 reads SGHRS; CDR2 reads YFSETQ. In DNA form, the CDR3 reads TGCGCCAGCAGCCTGGATAGACAGGGCTGGGATTCACCCCTCCACTTT. Protein: CASSLDRQGWDSPLHF. Based on the CDR3 plus reference TRBV5-1 and TRBJ1-6, the full variable domain is KAGVTQTPRYLIKTRGQQVTLSCSPISGHRSVSWYQQTPGQGLQFLFEYFSETQRNKGNFPGRFSGRQFSNSRSEMNVSTLELGDSALYLCASSLDRQGWDSPLHFGNGTRLTVT.

The J gene is TRBJ2-5, the V gene TRBV5-1, with 15 nucleotides matching TRBD2. TRBJ2-7 explains the end of the DNA better; the J call may be wrong. Per the germline V gene, CDR1 is SGHRS and CDR2 is YFSETQ. The CDR3 extends over 17 amino acids. The DNA for the CDR3 is TGCGCCAGCAGCATGGGACTAGCGGGAGGCTCACCATACGAGCAGTACTTC. Its translation is CASSMGLAGGSPYEQYF.

The CDR3: CASRAVGTTTGELFF. The CDR3 DNA reads TGTGCCAGCCGTGCCGTCGGGACTACCACCGGGGAGCTGTTTTTT. The chain employs TRBV2 and TRBJ2-2; 7 nucleotides line up with TRBD2. The CDR3 length is 15 residues. Trimming cost V 8 bases and J 4 bases; bases outside gene matches: 10. Germline V CDR1 and CDR2: SNHLY, FYNNEI.

This CDR3 is CASSSYRVLGNYGYTF. For the CDR3, the DNA is TGTGCCAGCAGTTCCTACAGGGTTTTGGGGAACTATGGCTACACCTTC. The rearrangement uses TRBV27 and TRBJ1-2, with D perhaps matching TRBD1 (6 bases). V lost 4 bases, J lost 2 bases, and 17 bases lay in between. The germline CDR1 and CDR2 sequences are MNHEY and SMNVEV (reference sequence). The CDR3 is 16 amino acids.

This clone was seen a few times. The CDR3 reads CASSFGGSYEQYF. In DNA form, the CDR3 reads TGCGCCAGCAGCTTCGGGGGTAGCTACGAGCAGTACTTC. The chain links TRBV5-1 to TRBJ2-5; D possibly corresponds to TRBD2 (6 bases). The DNA end favors TRBJ2-7, so the J call may be wrong. Germline lookup yields CDR1 SGHRS and CDR2 YFSETQ. This CDR3 comprises 13 residues.

The CDR3 DNA reads as TGTGCCAGCTCACCACCTTTTCCAGGGACTCTTTTGGCTTTCTTT. This codes for CASSPPFPGTLLAFF. This chain joins TRBV18 and TRBJ1-1; the D gene is possibly TRBD1 (5 bases). This CDR3 has 15 amino acids. Germline CDR1 reads KGHSH; CDR2 reads LQKENI. V was trimmed by 0 bases and J by 11 bases, leaving 19 bases between them.

With respect to this clone: One junction end disagrees with the germline gene, perhaps due to a read error. The chain is built from TRBV7-9 and TRBJ2-7; TRBD1 might be the D (6 bases). The germline V gene encodes CDR1 SEHNR and CDR2 FQNEAQ (reference sequence). This CDR3 is built from 12 residues. The CDR3 is CSSRGQTYEQYF. CDR3 nucleotides: TGTTCCAGCAGAGGACAGACCTACGAGCAGTACTTC. The full variable domain, rest sourced from reference TRBV7-9 and TRBJ2-7, is DTGVSQNPRHKITKRGQNVTFRCDPISEHNRLYWYRQTLGQGPEFLTYFQNEAQLEKSRLLSDRFSAERPKGSFSTLEIQRTEQGDSAMYLCSSRGQTYEQYFGPGTRLTVT.

The chain joins TRBV6-1 to TRBJ2-7; perhaps TRBD2 as D (6 bases). This CDR3 is 14 amino acids long. The ends were cut back, 7 bases at V and 2 bases at J, with 15 bases in the middle. Germline-derived CDR1 and CDR2 are MNHNS and SASEGT. The CDR3 DNA follows: TGTGCCAGCACTGCACCGGGACTCCCCTACGAGCAGTACTTC. Encoded protein: CASTAPGLPYEQYF.

The rearrangement uses TRBV15 and TRBJ2-7, with D perhaps matching TRBD2 (5 bases). The V gene's germline CDR1 is LNHNV and CDR2 YYDKDF (reference sequence). V was pared by 1 base and J by 0 bases, with 7 bases between. There are 14 residues in the CDR3. Here the CDR3 reads CATSRGTYSYEQYF. The CDR3 bases are TGTGCCACCAGCAGAGGGACTTACTCCTACGAGCAGTACTTC.